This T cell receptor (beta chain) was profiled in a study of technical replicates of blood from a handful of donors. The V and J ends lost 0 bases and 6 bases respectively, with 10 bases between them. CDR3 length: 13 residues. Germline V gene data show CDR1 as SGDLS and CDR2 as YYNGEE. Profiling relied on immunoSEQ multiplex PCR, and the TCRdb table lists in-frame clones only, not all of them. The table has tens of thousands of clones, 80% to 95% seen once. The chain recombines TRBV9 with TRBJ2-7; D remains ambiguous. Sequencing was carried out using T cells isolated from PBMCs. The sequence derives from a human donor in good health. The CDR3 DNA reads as TGTGCCAGCAGCGTAGGCGGCAAGCTCGAGCAGTACTTC. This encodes CASSVGGKLEQYF.